Listed below are T cell receptor beta chains from one sample, sequenced in a study of blood T cell repertoires in COVID-19. The repertoire was sequenced with immunoSEQ multiplex PCR; TCRdb's copy has only in-frame clones and lacks some. The sample contains approximately 230,000 clones, 82% of which appear only once. Input material: peripheral blood. These receptors were collected from an elderly woman with active or convalescent COVID-19. CDR3s include the opening cysteine and the closing phenylalanine or tryptophan. A D gene is named only where the DNA matches it firmly. Expanded clones are given a class, and other clones once, few, many or no size at all.

TRBJ2-2	TRBV27	.	.	TGTGCCAGCAGTTTAGGGGCCCTTCTCACCGGGGAGCTGTTTTTT	CASSLGALLTGELFF
TRBJ2-7	TRBV9	.	TRBD1	TGTGCCAGCAGACCTCCGGGACAGGGCCACGAGCAGTACTTC	CASRPPGQGHEQYF
TRBJ2-3	TRBV6-5	few	.	TGTGCCAGCAGTCTACTAGATACGCAGTATTTT	CASSLLDTQYF
TRBJ2-3	TRBV4-2	.	.	TGTGCCAGCAGCCAGCGCGAGAGCACAGATACGCAGTATTTT	CASSQRESTDTQYF
TRBJ1-2	TRBV20-1	.	.	TGCAGTGCCCGGGGGGTGGATGGCTACACCTTC	CSARGVDGYTF
TRBJ1-4	TRBV24-1	few	TRBD1	TGTGCCACCAGTGATGCAGGGGGCGAGGGTGAAAAACTGTTTTTT	CATSDAGGEGEKLFF
TRBJ2-7	TRBV6-5	few	.	TGTGCCAGCAGACCTAAACAGGGCTCCTACGAGCAGTACTTC	CASRPKQGSYEQYF
TRBJ2-1	TRBV2	.	.	TGTGCCAGCGGCCCCAGGGGATACAATGAGCAGTTCTTC	CASGPRGYNEQFF
TRBJ2-3	TRBV12-3/TRBV12-4	.	.	TGTGCCAGCAGTTTTCTAGGTACAGATACGCAGTATTTT	CASSFLGTDTQYF
TRBJ2-6	TRBV19	.	.	TGTGCCAGTAGTATTCGGCAGGGGAGCTCTGGGGCCAACGTCCTGACTTTC	CASSIRQGSSGANVLTF
TRBJ1-2	TRBV6-5	.	.	TGTGCCAGTCAATCATCTCAGGGCAACTATGGCTACACCTTC	CASQSSQGNYGYTF
TRBJ1-4	TRBV9	.	TRBD1	TGTGCCAGCAGCAAGACAGGGGCGGGTGAAAAACTGTTTTTT	CASSKTGAGEKLFF
TRBJ2-5	TRBV19	few	TRBD2	TGTGCCAGTAGTGTAAGCCGGGGCGGGAGTGAGACCCAGTACTTC	CASSVSRGGSETQYF
TRBJ1-2	TRBV5-6	.	TRBD1	TGTGCCAGCAGCTTTGAGGACAGGGGCCACACCTTC	CASSFEDRGHTF
TRBJ1-2	TRBV12-3/TRBV12-4	once	.	TGTGCCAGCAGTTTAACAGGGACTGGCTACACCTTC	CASSLTGTGYTF
TRBJ1-1	TRBV6-5	.	.	TGTGCCAGCAGTTACTCGGCAGGAATTAAGCCTGAAGCTTTCTTT	CASSYSAGIKPEAFF
TRBJ2-3	TRBV6-5	once	TRBD1	TGTGCCAGCCGTCGGACAGGGGGCACAGATACGCAGTATTTT	CASRRTGGTDTQYF
TRBJ1-5	TRBV28	.	.	TGTGCCAGCGACCGGGACACACATCAGCCCCAGCATTTT	CASDRDTHQPQHF
TRBJ2-7	TRBV15	.	TRBD1	TGTGCCACCAGCAGAGGGCGGGACAGGGGGGTATACGAGCAGTACTTC	CATSRGRDRGVYEQYF
TRBJ2-1	TRBV5-4	.	TRBD2	TGTGCCAGCAGCCCTGGACTAGCGACCGACAATGAGCAGTTCTTC	CASSPGLATDNEQFF
TRBJ2-2	TRBV5-1	.	TRBD1	TGCGCCAGCAGCTTGGGTGGACAGGGGGTCACCGGGGAGCTGTTTTTT	CASSLGGQGVTGELFF
TRBJ1-2	TRBV2	.	.	TGTGCCAGCAGAGCCCACGGGGGGAACTATGGCTACACCTTC	CASRAHGGNYGYTF
TRBJ2-5	TRBV11-2	.	TRBD2	TGTGCCAGCAGCTTAGATTTTTGGGCGGGGGGGCGAGAGACCCAGTACTTC	CASSLDFWAGGRETQYF
TRBJ2-7	TRBV27	.	.	TGTGCCAGCAGTTTAAACAGAATCAGCGAGCAGTACTTC	CASSLNRISEQYF
TRBJ1-1	TRBV30	once	.	TGTGCCTGGAGTAACCCCTCCAGGCTTGCTTTCTTT	CAWSNPSRLAFF
TRBJ2-7	TRBV9	.	.	TGTGCCAGCACCGCGGGGCTAAACGTACCCTACGAGCAGTACTTC	CASTAGLNVPYEQYF
TRBJ2-2	TRBV7-8	.	.	TGTGCCAGCAGCTCCGGGGGACCGAACACCGGGGAGCTGTTTTTT	CASSSGGPNTGELFF
TRBJ2-7	TRBV3-1/TRBV3-2	.	TRBD2	TGTGCCAGCAGCCGCGGACTAGCGGGAGGATTGGTCTACGAGCAGTACTTC	CASSRGLAGGLVYEQYF
TRBJ1-6	TRBV6-5	.	TRBD1	TGTGCCAGCAGCGCCGGACAGGAAAATAATTCACCCCTCCACTTT	CASSAGQENNSPLHF
TRBJ2-3	TRBV27	.	.	TGTGCCAGCACCGAAAACCAGGGACACACAGATACGCAGTATTTT	CASTENQGHTDTQYF
TRBJ1-1	TRBV10-2	.	.	TGCGCCAGCAGTCTTTCCGCTGAAGCTTTCTTT	CASSLSAEAFF
TRBJ1-2	TRBV27	.	.	TGTGCCAGCAGTTCTCGGGGGGGCTATGGCTACACCTTC	CASSSRGGYGYTF
TRBJ1-2	TRBV7-9	.	.	TGTGCCAGCAGCTACAGTTCCCACCCCATCTACACCTTC	CASSYSSHPIYTF
TRBJ2-1	TRBV10-3	.	TRBD2	TGTGCCATCAGTGACCCCGGACTAGCGGGTTACGAGCAGTTCTTC	CAISDPGLAGYEQFF
TRBJ1-4	TRBV7-9	.	.	TGTGCCAGCAGCTCTCATAGTCAGCTAGATAATGAAAAACTGTTTTTT	CASSSHSQLDNEKLFF
TRBJ1-5	TRBV5-1	.	.	TGCGCCAGCAGCTTCGGAGAAAGCAATCAGCCCCAGCATTTT	CASSFGESNQPQHF
TRBJ1-5	TRBV2	.	.	TGTGCCAGCAGTGCTGGACTTAGCAATCAGCCCCAGCATTTT	CASSAGLSNQPQHF
TRBJ1-2	TRBV25-1	.	TRBD1	TGTGCCAGCGGGGGGACAGGGGCCAGGGGTGGCTACACCTTC	CASGGTGARGGYTF
TRBJ2-1	TRBV5-1	.	.	TGCGCCAGCAGCTTGGACACAGGCGACTACAATGAGCAGTTCTTC	CASSLDTGDYNEQFF
TRBJ1-1	TRBV10-3	.	.	TGTGCCATCAGTCGGGAGGGGAACACTGAAGCTTTCTTT	CAISREGNTEAFF
TRBJ2-1	TRBV7-9	.	.	TGTGCCAGCAGCTCTAATGAGCAGTTCTTC	CASSSNEQFF
TRBJ2-2	TRBV2	.	.	TGTGCCAGCAGTTTCCCAACAAACACCGGGGAGCTGTTTTTT	CASSFPTNTGELFF
TRBJ2-2	TRBV5-1	.	TRBD1	TGCGCCAGCAGCTCGAGGACAGGGGGCCCCACCGGGGAGCTGTTTTTT	CASSSRTGGPTGELFF
TRBJ1-3	TRBV18	.	.	TGTGCCAGCTCACCGGGAGGGAAGACTGGAAACACCATATATTTT	CASSPGGKTGNTIYF
TRBJ1-4	TRBV7-8	.	.	TGTGCCAGCAGCTCAAGGACAGCAACTAATGAAAAACTGTTTTTT	CASSSRTATNEKLFF
TRBJ1-4	TRBV5-1	once	.	TGCGCCAGCAGCTTGGCAGGGGCAACTAATGAAAAACTGTTTTTT	CASSLAGATNEKLFF
TRBJ2-5	TRBV3-1/TRBV3-2	.	TRBD2	TGTGCCAGCAGGACTAGCGGGGGTGGGGAGACCCAGTACTTC	CASRTSGGGETQYF